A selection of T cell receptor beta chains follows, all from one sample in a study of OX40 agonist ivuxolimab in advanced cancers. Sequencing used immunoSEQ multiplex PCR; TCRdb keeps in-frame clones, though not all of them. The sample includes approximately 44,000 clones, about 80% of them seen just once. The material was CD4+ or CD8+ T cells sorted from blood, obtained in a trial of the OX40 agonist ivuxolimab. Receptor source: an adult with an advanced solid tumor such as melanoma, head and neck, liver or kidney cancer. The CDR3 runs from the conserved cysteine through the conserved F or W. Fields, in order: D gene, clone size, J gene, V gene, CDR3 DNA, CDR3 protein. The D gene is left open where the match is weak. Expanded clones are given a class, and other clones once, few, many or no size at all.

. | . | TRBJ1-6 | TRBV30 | TGTGCCTGGAGTAGGCCTAATTCACCCCTCCACTTT | CAWSRPNSPLHF
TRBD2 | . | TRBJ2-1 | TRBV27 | TGTGCCAGCATTCGGACTAGCGGGAGCTACAATGAGCAGTTCTTC | CASIRTSGSYNEQFF
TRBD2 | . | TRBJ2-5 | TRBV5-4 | TGTGCCAGCAGCTTGAAGGCGGGAGCGGAGACCCAGTACTTC | CASSLKAGAETQYF
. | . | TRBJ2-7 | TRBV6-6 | TGTGCCAGCAGTTACTCAGAGATTTACGAGCAGTACTTC | CASSYSEIYEQYF
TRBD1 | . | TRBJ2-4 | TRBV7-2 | TGTGCCAGCAGCCTGGACAGGAAAAACATTCAGTACTTC | CASSLDRKNIQYF
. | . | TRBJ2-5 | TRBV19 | TGTGCCAGTAGTATGTCGGGGGCGTCCCGGGAGACCCAGTACTTC | CASSMSGASRETQYF
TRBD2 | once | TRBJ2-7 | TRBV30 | TGTGCCTGGAGTGTAACGGGAGGTTACGAGCAGTACTTC | CAWSVTGGYEQYF
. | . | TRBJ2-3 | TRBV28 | TGTGCCAGCAGTTCAGCGGCGGGTAAAGGAACAGATACGCAGTATTTT | CASSSAAGKGTDTQYF
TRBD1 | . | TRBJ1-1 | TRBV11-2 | TGTGCCAGCAGCTTAGTGGACAGGGCGGGGTCTGAAGCTTTCTTT | CASSLVDRAGSEAFF
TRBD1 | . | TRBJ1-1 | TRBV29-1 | TGCAGCGCCCCAAGGGAGCCCGGGACAGGGGATACTGAAGCTTTCTTT | CSAPREPGTGDTEAFF
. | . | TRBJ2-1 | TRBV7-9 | TGTGCCAGCAGCTTTACAGGGAAGGATGAGCAGTTCTTC | CASSFTGKDEQFF
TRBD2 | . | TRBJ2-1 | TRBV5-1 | TGCGCCAGCCGCCTGACTAGCGGAGCCTACAATGAGCAGTTCTTC | CASRLTSGAYNEQFF
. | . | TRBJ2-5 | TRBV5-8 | TGTGCCAGCAGCTACGGACAGAAAGAGACCCAGTACTTC | CASSYGQKETQYF
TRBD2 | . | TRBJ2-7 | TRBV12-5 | TGTGCTAGTGGTCTAGCGGGAGGGGACGAGCAGTACTTC | CASGLAGGDEQYF
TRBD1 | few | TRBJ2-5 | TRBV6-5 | TGTGCCATCAGTAGGGACAGGGGGTACCAAGAGACCCAGTACTTC | CAISRDRGYQETQYF
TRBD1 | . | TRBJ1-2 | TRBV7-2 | TGTGCCAGCAGCCCCGACAGGGTTCAGTGGGGTGGCTACACCTTC | CASSPDRVQWGGYTF
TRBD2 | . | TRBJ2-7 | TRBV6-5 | TGTGCCAGCAGTTCCCGGACTAGCGGGAGGATGCAGTACTTC | CASSSRTSGRMQYF
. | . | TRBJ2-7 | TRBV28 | TGTGCCAGCAGGCTGGTCAGCGGCTCCTACGAGCAGTACTTC | CASRLVSGSYEQYF
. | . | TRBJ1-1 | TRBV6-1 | TGTGCCAGCAGTGAAAGAAGGGAAATAACGGAAGCTTTCTTT | CASSERREITEAFF
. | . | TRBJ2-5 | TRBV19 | TGTGCCAGTAGTATAGGGACAAGAGGGGAGACCCAGTACTTC | CASSIGTRGETQYF
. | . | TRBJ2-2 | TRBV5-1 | TGCGCCCGCAGCTTGGGGGGGAACACCGGGGAGCTGTTTTTT | CARSLGGNTGELFF
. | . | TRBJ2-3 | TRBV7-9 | TGTGCCAGCAGCTTAGATGGGCCCACAGATACGCAGTATTTT | CASSLDGPTDTQYF
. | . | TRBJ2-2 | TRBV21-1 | TGTGCCAGCAGCAAAACGAGAGGACTAGCGAACGCCGGGGAGCTGTTTTTT | CASSKTRGLANAGELFF
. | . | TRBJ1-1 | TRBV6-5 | TGTGCCAGCAAAACAGGGTTCACTGAAGCTTTCTTT | CASKTGFTEAFF
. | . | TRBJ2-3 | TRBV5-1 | TGCGCCAGCAGCCCCCCAACGGGAGTGGCAGATACGCAGTATTTT | CASSPPTGVADTQYF
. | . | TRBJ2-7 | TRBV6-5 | TGTGCCAGCAGATCTGGGGCCTACGAGCAGTACTTC | CASRSGAYEQYF